The subject of this entry is one T cell receptor beta chain. Time point reported: patch test 1, 2 weeks after DPC sensitization. As to treatment: therapeutic diphenylcyclopropenone sensitization with weekly scalp DPC. The starting material, unfractionated whole blood, was used for total RNA extraction. The entry originates in a study of human T cells and chemical hapten exposure. Via MiXCR, TCRdb re-called the RACE reads, giving one row per CDR3 protein. The repertoire holds about 57,000 distinct CDR3 sequences, with about 9.3% as singletons. The source material was whole blood, sampled in connection with sensitization to the hapten diphenylcyclopropenone (DPC). This TCR was recovered from a woman between 40 and 50 years old with alopecia areata. Some clones in this sample may be carry-over from other donors' samples.

The CDR3 sequence is CASSYSIGDPYEQYF. The CDR3 coding sequence is TGTGCCAGCAGTTACTCGATAGGGGATCCCTACGAGCAGTACTTC. This chain links TRBV6-5 with TRBJ2-7; perhaps TRBD1 as D (5 bases). Germline V gene sequence: CDR1 MNHEY, CDR2 SVGAGI. CDR3 length: 15 residues. V lost 0 bases, J lost 2 bases, and 11 bases lay in between.